The 22 T cell receptor beta chains given below trace back to one sample, sequenced in a study of T-cell reconstitution after alpha-beta-depleted transplantation in children. The TCRbeta library incorporated unique molecular identifiers. TCRdb passed the PCR reads through MiXCR, listing each CDR3 protein once. The repertoire holds some 450,000 distinct CDR3 sequences, with about 45% as singletons. The specimen comprised PBMCs, sampled before TCRalphabeta/CD19-depleted stem cell transplant. The receptor source for this set is a girl aged 2 to 10 with aplastic anemia, due to receive a stem cell transplant.

The chain combines TRBV5-1 with TRBJ2-1, with D possibly called TRBD1 or TRBD2 (5 bases each). V was trimmed by 2 bases and J by 4 bases, leaving 25 bases between them. The CDR3 is 19 residues long. Germline V gene lookup returns CDR1 SGHRS and CDR2 YFSETQ. CDR3 residues: CASSFNPLRESPGYNEQFF. DNA for the CDR3: TGCGCCAGCAGCTTCAATCCGCTCAGGGAGAGCCCAGGGTACAATGAGCAGTTCTTC. Drawing the rest from reference TRBV5-1 and TRBJ2-1, the complete variable domain is KAGVTQTPRYLIKTRGQQVTLSCSPISGHRSVSWYQQTPGQGLQFLFEYFSETQRNKGNFPGRFSGRQFSNSRSEMNVSTLELGDSALYLCASSFNPLRESPGYNEQFFGPGTRLTVL.

This clonotype was counted once. This chain links TRBV20-1 with TRBJ2-5; D might be TRBD1 (6 bases). The germline V and J ends were trimmed by 3 bases and 7 bases, with 9 bases remaining between them. Germline V CDR1 and CDR2: DFQATT, SNEGSKA (reference sequence). CDR3 length equals 11 residues. The CDR3 bases are TGCAGTGCTAGGGACAGAGGGACCCAGTACTTC. It specifies CSARDRGTQYF.

The chain employs TRBV4-1 and TRBJ2-1, with 16 nucleotides matching TRBD2. V lost 1 base and J lost 2; bases outside the gene matches: 5. Germline assignment: CDR1 MGHRA and CDR2 YSYEKL. This CDR3 region has 19 residues. As DNA, the CDR3 is TGCGCCAGCAGCCAAGGTCCCGGGACTAGCGGGAGGGCCTACAATGAGCAGTTCTTC. Translation gives CASSQGPGTSGRAYNEQFF.

This sequence joins TRBV6-1 and TRBJ2-2; D unresolved. This CDR3 region has 14 residues. Germline CDR1 reads MNHNS; CDR2 reads SASEGT. Trimming shortened V by 7 bases and J by 3 bases, and 12 bases separated the two germline ends. This CDR3 reads CASTWGQYTGELFF. As DNA, the CDR3 is TGTGCCAGCACCTGGGGTCAGTACACCGGGGAGCTGTTTTTT.

This sequence joins TRBV20-1 and TRBJ2-1, with TRBD2 matching 7 bases. There are 16 residues in the CDR3. The V gene's germline CDR1 is DFQATT and CDR2 SNEGSKA (reference sequence). Trimming took 5 bases from V and 0 from J; bases not matched to a gene: 10. The CDR3 DNA sequence: TGCAGTGCTCGGGCTAGCGGAATGAGCTCCTACAATGAGCAGTTCTTC. This codes for CSARASGMSSYNEQFF.

The chain recombines TRBV5-1 with TRBJ1-2; 8 bases fit TRBD1. The CDR3 is 17 amino acids. Trimming removed 2 bases from V and 4 bases from J; junction bases left unmatched: 13. Germline CDR1 and CDR2: SGHRS and YFSETQ. Here the CDR3 reads CASSFRDRKRVGYGYTF. The CDR3, as DNA: TGCGCCAGCAGCTTCCGGGACAGGAAGCGGGTAGGCTATGGCTACACCTTC.

On this clonotype: Sequence at one end of the junction differs from germline and may be a read error. The CDR3 sequence: CCARGFRGGTTVDTQYF. The CDR3, as DNA: TGCTGTGCTAGAGGTTTTAGGGGGGGTACCACTGTAGATACGCAGTATTTT. This chain uses TRBV20-1 with TRBJ2-3; TRBD2 might be the D (7 bases). This CDR3 region has 17 residues. The germline gives CDR1 DFQATT, CDR2 SNEGSKA (reference sequence).

This clonotype was counted once. The chain carries TRBV7-3 and TRBJ2-1; tentative D call: TRBD1 (5 bases). V was cut by 6 bases and J by 9 bases, with 15 bases left in between. CDR1 is SGHTA and CDR2 is FQGTGA in the germline V gene. The length of the CDR3 is 13 residues. The CDR3 here is CASRSQQVLEQFF. CDR3 sequence (DNA): TGTGCCAGCAGGTCTCAACAGGTCCTTGAGCAGTTCTTC.

This clonotype has more than one count but fewer than ten. V and J are TRBV25-1 and TRBJ1-3, with TRBD1 as a possible D gene (6 bases). There are 20 residues in the CDR3. Trimming pared 3 bases from V and 0 bases from J, leaving 24 bases between. Per the germline V gene, CDR1 is MGHDK and CDR2 is SYGVNS. The CDR3 sequence: CASSDSKIELGGISGNTIYF. Here the CDR3 DNA reads TGTGCCAGCAGTGATAGCAAGATCGAACTAGGGGGGATCTCTGGAAACACCATATATTTT.

This clonotype was observed many times. The chain combines TRBV28 with TRBJ1-2; D is possibly TRBD1 (6 bases). The CDR3 runs 14 residues. CDR1 is MDHEN, CDR2 SYDVKM, per germline. Trimming stripped 7 bases from V and 2 bases from J, with 14 bases between. The CDR3 sequence is CASTEERGNYGYTF. The CDR3 DNA follows: TGTGCCAGCACGGAGGAGAGGGGGAACTATGGCTACACCTTC.

The V call is TRBV4-1, the J call TRBJ2-3; D gene uncertain. CDR3 length equals 14 residues. V was trimmed by 1 base and J by 12 bases, leaving 17 bases between them. Germline lookup yields CDR1 MGHRA and CDR2 YSYEKL. The CDR3 bases are TGCGCCAGCAGCCAAGGAGAATACGGGTCCCAACAGTATTTT. Protein: CASSQGEYGSQQYF.

This clonotype was detected many times. The chain combines TRBV12-3 or TRBV12-4 with TRBJ2-7; 12 nucleotides match TRBD2. The V segment lost 6 bases and the J segment 6 bases; nucleotides outside the gene matches: 9. The CDR3 covers 15 residues. In DNA form, the CDR3 reads TGTGCCAGCAGGGGACCTAGCGGGAGGGCCGGCGAGCAGTACTTC. It specifies CASRGPSGRAGEQYF.

The chain combines TRBV5-4 with TRBJ2-7, with TRBD1 identical over 9 bases. The CDR3 spans 15 residues. The junction had 11 bases not matched to a gene; V was cut back by 4 bases and J by 6 bases. The germline gives CDR1 SGHNT, CDR2 YYREEE (reference sequence). CDR3 sequence reads: CASSPRTGAPLEQYF. The CDR3, as DNA: TGTGCCAGCAGCCCAAGGACAGGGGCCCCTCTCGAGCAGTACTTC. Filled out from reference TRBV5-4 and TRBJ2-7, the complete variable domain reads ETGVTQSPTHLIKTRGQQVTLRCSSQSGHNTVSWYQQALGQGPQFIFQYYREEENGRGNFPPRFSGLQFPNYSSELNVNALELDDSALYLCASSPRTGAPLEQYFGPGTRLTVT.

This clonotype has just a few counts. The chain carries TRBV6-5 and TRBJ2-2; perhaps TRBD2 as D (5 bases). Germline assignment: CDR1 MNHEY and CDR2 SVGAGI. V gave up 4 bases and J gave up 2 bases, with 8 bases separating them. The CDR3 runs to 14 residues. CDR3 in amino acids: CASSSEVNTGELFF. In nucleotides, the CDR3 is TGTGCCAGCAGTTCGGAGGTTAACACCGGGGAGCTGTTTTTT.

Ten or more counts support this clonotype. V gene TRBV7-2 combines with J gene TRBJ2-7; no reliable D call. Germline V gene lookup returns CDR1 SGHTA and CDR2 FQGNSA. The CDR3 consists of 16 residues. Trimming removed 2 bases at V and 2 bases at J, with 16 bases between. CDR3 protein: CASSLQFFQATYEQYF. The CDR3 region has the DNA TGTGCCAGCAGCTTACAGTTCTTCCAGGCGACCTACGAGCAGTACTTC.

The sample holds many counts of this clonotype. The chain carries TRBV5-6 and TRBJ2-3, with D tentatively TRBD2 (5 bases). CDR3 size: 13 residues. Germline values: CDR1 SGHDT, CDR2 YYEEEE. Trimming took off 2 bases at V and 5 bases at J, with 9 bases between the two ends. CDR3 bases: TGTGCCAGCAGCTTACTACGGGAAGATACGCAGTATTTT. This encodes CASSLLREDTQYF.

This clonotype was detected only a few times. This chain uses TRBV20-1 with TRBJ2-2, with D perhaps being TRBD1 or TRBD2 (5 bases each). The CDR3 has 12 amino acids. Germline CDR1 DFQATT, CDR2 SNEGSKA (reference sequence). V lost 4 bases, J lost 6 bases, and 9 bases lay in between. CDR3 residues: CSATGTPGELFF. In nucleotides, the CDR3 is TGCAGTGCTACAGGGACCCCCGGGGAGCTGTTTTTT.

This clonotype was counted between two and nine times. The chain employs TRBV7-6 and TRBJ2-2, with D possibly being TRBD1 (5 bases). Germline CDR1 reads SGHVS; CDR2 reads FNYEAQ. V lost 5 bases and J 4 bases, leaving 14 bases between the germline ends. This CDR3 region has 15 residues. The CDR3 region is CASSPSQGGTGELFF. In nucleotides, the CDR3 is TGTGCCAGCAGCCCGTCCCAGGGCGGCACCGGGGAGCTGTTTTTT. Complete variable domain (other parts from reference TRBV7-6 and TRBJ2-2): GAGVSQSPRYKVTKRGQDVALRCDPISGHVSLYWYRQALGQGPEFLTYFNYEAQQDKSGLPNDRFSAERPEGSISTLTIQRTEQRDSAMYRCASSPSQGGTGELFFGEGSRLTVL.

As regards this clonotype: The junction does not match germline at one end; this may be a read error. This rearrangement joins TRBV6-1 to TRBJ1-2; the D gene is possibly TRBD1 (6 bases). Germline V gives CDR1 MNHNS, CDR2 SASEGT. CDR3 size: 14 residues. In nucleotides, the CDR3 is TGTGCCAGCAACACCCAGGGCGGGGGCTATGGCGACACCTTC. Encoded protein: CASNTQGGGYGDTF.

The chain uses TRBV5-1 and TRBJ2-7; 8 bases fit TRBD1. Trimming took 2 bases from V and 6 from J; bases not matched to a gene: 4. Germline V CDR1 and CDR2: SGHRS, YFSETQ. The CDR3 has 13 amino acids. The CDR3 sequence is CASSFQGAREQYF. The CDR3 DNA sequence: TGCGCCAGCAGCTTTCAGGGGGCCCGCGAGCAGTACTTC.

The chain joins TRBV7-4 to TRBJ2-2; D might be TRBD1 or TRBD2, each matching 5 bases. CDR1 SGHVT and CDR2 SQSDAQ come from the germline V gene. V lost 5 bases and J lost 6, with 16 bases in between. The CDR3 consists of 15 residues. DNA of the CDR3: TGTGCCAGCAGCCTGAATTGGGGGTTTGCCGGGGAGCTGTTTTTT. This encodes CASSLNWGFAGELFF.

This chain uses TRBV5-1 with TRBJ2-3; D tentatively fits TRBD1 or TRBD2 (5 bases each). V dropped 4 bases and J dropped 5 bases, with 20 bases sitting between them. The germline V gene has CDR1 SGHRS and CDR2 YFSETQ. This CDR3 is built from 16 residues. The CDR3 DNA follows: TGCGCCAGCAGCCCCGGATGGGGACGGGCGCTAGATACGCAGTATTTT. This sequence encodes CASSPGWGRALDTQYF.